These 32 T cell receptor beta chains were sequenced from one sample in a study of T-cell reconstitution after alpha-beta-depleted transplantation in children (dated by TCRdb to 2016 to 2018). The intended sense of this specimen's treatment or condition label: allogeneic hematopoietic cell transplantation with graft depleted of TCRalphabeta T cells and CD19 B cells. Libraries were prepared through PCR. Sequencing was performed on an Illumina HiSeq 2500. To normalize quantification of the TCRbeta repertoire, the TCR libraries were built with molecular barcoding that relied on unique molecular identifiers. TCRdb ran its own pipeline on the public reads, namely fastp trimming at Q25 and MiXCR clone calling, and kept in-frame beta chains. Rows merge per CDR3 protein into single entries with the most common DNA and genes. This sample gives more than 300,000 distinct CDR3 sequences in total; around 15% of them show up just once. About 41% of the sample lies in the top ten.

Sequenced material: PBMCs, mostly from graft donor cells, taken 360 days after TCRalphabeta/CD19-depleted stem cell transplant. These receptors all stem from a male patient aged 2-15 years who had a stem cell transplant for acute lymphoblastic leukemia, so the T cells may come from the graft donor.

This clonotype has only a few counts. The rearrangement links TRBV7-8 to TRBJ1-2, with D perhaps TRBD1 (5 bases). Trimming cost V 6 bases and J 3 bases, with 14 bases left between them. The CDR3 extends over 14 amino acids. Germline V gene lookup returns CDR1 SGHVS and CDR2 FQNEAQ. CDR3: CASRPIRGYYGYTF. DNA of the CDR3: TGTGCCAGCAGACCTATTCGGGGCTACTATGGCTACACCTTC.

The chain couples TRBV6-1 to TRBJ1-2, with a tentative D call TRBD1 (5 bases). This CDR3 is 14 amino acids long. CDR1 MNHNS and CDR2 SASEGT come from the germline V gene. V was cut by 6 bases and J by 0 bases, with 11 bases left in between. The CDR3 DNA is TGTGCCAGCAGGAGGGGCCGGACTAACTATGGCTACACCTTC. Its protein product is CASRRGRTNYGYTF.

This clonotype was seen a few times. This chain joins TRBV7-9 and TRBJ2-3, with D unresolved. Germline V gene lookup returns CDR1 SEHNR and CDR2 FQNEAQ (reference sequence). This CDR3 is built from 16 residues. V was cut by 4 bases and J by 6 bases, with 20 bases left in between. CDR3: CASSSLSRPIVDTQYF. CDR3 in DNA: TGTGCCAGCAGCTCATTGTCACGGCCGATCGTGGATACGCAGTATTTT.

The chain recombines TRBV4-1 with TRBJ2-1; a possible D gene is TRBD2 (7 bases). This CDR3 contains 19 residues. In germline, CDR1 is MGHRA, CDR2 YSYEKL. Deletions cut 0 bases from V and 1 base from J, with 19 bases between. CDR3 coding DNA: TGCGCCAGCAGCCAAGATTTTCGCGGGAGACAGGCTTCCTACAATGAGCAGTTCTTC. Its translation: CASSQDFRGRQASYNEQFF.

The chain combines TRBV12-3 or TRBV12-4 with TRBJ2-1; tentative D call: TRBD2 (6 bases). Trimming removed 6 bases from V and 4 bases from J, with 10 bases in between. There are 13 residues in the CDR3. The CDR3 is CASRVAVYNEQFF. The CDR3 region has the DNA TGTGCCAGCAGGGTAGCGGTTTACAATGAGCAGTTCTTC.

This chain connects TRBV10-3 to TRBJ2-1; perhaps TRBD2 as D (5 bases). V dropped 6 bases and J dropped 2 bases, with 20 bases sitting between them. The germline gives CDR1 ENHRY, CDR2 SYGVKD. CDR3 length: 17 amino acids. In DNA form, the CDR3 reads TGTGCCATCAGGGCCCACACCAGCGGACGGGCCTACAATGAGCAGTTCTTC. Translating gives CAIRAHTSGRAYNEQFF.

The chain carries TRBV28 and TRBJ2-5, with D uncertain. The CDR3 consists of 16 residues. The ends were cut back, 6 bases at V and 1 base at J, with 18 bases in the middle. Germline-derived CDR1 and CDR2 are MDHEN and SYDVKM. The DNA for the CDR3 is TGTGCCAGCAGCTCGACCTGGGAAACGACCCAAGAGACCCAGTACTTC. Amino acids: CASSSTWETTQETQYF.

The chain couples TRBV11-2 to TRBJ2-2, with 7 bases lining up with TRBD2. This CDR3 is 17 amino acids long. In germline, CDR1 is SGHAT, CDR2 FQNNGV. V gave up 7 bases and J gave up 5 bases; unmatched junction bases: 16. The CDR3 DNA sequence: TGTGCCAGCACCCAAGGCGGGTGGACTAGTCGGACCGGGGAGCTGTTTTTT. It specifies CASTQGGWTSRTGELFF.

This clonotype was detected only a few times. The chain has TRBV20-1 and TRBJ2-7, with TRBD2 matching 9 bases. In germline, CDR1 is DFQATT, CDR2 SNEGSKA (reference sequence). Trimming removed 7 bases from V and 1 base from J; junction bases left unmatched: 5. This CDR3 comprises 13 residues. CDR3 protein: CSGAGGLSYEQYF. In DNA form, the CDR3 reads TGCAGTGGAGCGGGGGGCCTTTCCTACGAGCAGTACTTC.

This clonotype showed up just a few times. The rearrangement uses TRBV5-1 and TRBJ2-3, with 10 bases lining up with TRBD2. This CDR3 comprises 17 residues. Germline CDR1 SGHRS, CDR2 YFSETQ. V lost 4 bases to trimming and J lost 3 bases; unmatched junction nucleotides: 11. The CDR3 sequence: CASSTGRTSGRTDTQYF. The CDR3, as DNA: TGCGCCAGCAGCACCGGGCGGACTAGCGGTAGGACAGATACGCAGTATTTT.

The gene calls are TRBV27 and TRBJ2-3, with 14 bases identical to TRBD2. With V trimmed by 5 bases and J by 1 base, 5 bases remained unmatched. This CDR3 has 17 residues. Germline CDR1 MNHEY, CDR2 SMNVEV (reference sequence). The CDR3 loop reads CASSRLAGGPGTDTQYF. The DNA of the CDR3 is TGTGCCAGCAGTCGACTAGCGGGAGGGCCGGGCACAGATACGCAGTATTTT.

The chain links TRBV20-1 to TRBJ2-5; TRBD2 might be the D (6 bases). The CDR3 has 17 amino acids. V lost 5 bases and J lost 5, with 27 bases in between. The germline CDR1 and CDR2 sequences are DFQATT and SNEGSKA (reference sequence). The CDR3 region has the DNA TGCAGTGCTGGGCACCTCACGGGACTTCTTGGAGGGGAGACCCAGTACTTC. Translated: CSAGHLTGLLGGETQYF.

The DNA of the CDR3 is TGTGCCATCGCGACAGATAGCAATCAGCCCCAGCATTTT. It encodes CAIATDSNQPQHF. The chain carries TRBV10-3 and TRBJ1-5; tentatively, D is TRBD1 (5 bases). CDR3 length: 13 residues. The germline V gene encodes CDR1 ENHRY and CDR2 SYGVKD. The ends were cut back, 8 bases at V and 0 bases at J, with 8 bases in the middle.

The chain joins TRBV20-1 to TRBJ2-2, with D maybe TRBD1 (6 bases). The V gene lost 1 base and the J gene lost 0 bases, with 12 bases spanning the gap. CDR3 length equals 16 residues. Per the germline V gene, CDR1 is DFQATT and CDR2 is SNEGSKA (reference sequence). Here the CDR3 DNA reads TGCAGTGCTAGAGTCCCGGGACATCCGAACACCGGGGAGCTGTTTTTT. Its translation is CSARVPGHPNTGELFF.

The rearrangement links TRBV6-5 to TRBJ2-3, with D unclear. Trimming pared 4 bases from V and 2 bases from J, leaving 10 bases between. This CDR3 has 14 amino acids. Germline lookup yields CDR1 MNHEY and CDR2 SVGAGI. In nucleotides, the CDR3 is TGTGCCAGCAGTTTGTTGGCGAACACAGATACGCAGTATTTT. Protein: CASSLLANTDTQYF.

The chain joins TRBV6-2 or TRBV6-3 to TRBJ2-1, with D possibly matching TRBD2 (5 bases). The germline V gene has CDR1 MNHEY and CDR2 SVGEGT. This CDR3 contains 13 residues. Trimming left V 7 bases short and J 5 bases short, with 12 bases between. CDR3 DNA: TGTGCCAGCAAGGAGGCCGTACACAATGAGCAGTTCTTC. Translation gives CASKEAVHNEQFF.

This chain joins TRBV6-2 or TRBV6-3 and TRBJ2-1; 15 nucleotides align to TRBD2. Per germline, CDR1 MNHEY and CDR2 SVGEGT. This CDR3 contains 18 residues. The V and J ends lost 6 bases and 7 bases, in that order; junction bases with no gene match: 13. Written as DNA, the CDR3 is TGTGCCAGCAGCTACCATGGACTAGCGGGAGGGCGGTGGAATGAGCAGTTCTTC. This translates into CASSYHGLAGGRWNEQFF.

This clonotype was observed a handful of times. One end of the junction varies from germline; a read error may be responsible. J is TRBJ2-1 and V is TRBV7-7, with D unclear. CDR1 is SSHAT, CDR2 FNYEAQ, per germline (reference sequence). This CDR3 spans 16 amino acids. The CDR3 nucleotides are TGTGCTAGCAGCCCACTTTGGACCCCCGAACAAAATGAGCAGTTCTTC. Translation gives CASSPLWTPEQNEQFF.

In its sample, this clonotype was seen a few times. The CDR3 nucleotides read TGTGCCAGCAGCAACATCGGCCATGAGCAGTTCTTC. Its protein product is CASSNIGHEQFF. This chain connects TRBV7-8 to TRBJ2-1; unclear D gene. CDR1 is SGHVS, CDR2 FQNEAQ, per germline. V lost 5 bases to trimming and J lost 8 bases, with 10 bases between them. The CDR3 has 12 residues.

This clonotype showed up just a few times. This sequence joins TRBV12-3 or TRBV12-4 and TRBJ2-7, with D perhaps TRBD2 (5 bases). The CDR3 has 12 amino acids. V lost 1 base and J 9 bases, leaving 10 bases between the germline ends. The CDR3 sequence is CASSLVWRWQYF. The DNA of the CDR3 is TGTGCCAGCAGTTTAGTTTGGAGGTGGCAGTACTTC.

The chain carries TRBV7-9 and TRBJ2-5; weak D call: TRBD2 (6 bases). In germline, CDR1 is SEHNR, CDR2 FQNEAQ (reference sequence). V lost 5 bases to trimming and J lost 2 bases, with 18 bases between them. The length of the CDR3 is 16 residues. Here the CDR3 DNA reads TGTGCCAGCAGCCAACGAGGCGGGGCAGCTCAAGAGACCCAGTACTTC. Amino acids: CASSQRGGAAQETQYF.

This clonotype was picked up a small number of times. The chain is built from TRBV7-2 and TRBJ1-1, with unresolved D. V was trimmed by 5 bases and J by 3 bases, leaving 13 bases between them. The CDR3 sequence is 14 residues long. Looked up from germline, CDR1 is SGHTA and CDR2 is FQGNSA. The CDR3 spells CASSPPPGDTEAFF. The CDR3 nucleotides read TGTGCCAGCAGCCCCCCTCCTGGGGACACTGAAGCTTTCTTT.

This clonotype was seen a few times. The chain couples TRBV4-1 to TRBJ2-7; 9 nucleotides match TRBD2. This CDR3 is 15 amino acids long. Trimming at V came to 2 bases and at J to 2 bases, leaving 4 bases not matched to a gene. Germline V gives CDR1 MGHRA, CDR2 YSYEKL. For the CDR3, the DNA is TGCGCCAGCAGCCAACAGGGACTAGCTCCCTACGAGCAGTACTTC. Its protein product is CASSQQGLAPYEQYF.

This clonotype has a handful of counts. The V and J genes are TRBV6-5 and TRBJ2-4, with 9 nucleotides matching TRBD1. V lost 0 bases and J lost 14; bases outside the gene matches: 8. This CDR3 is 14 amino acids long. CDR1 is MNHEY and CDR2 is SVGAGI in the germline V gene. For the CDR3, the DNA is TGTGCCAGCAGTTACTCGGGGGACAGGGAGTTTGAGTACTTC. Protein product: CASSYSGDREFEYF.

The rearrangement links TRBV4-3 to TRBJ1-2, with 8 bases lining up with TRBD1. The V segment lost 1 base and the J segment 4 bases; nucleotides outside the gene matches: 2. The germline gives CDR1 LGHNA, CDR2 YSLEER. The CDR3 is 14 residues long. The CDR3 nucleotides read TGCGCCAGCAGCCAAGCAGGGGGCAGCTATGGCTACACCTTC. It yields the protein CASSQAGGSYGYTF.

The CDR3 reads CASSVTGSTEAFF. CDR3 coding DNA: TGTGCCAGCAGCGTCACAGGGTCAACTGAAGCTTTCTTT. The rearrangement links TRBV9 to TRBJ1-1, with D maybe TRBD1 (6 bases). Deletions cut 2 bases from V and 5 bases from J, with 10 bases between. The CDR3 spans 13 residues. From germline, CDR1 is SGDLS and CDR2 YYNGEE. The full variable domain, in which reference TRBV9 and TRBJ1-1 provide the parts outside the CDR3, is DSGVTQTPKHLITATGQRVTLRCSPRSGDLSVYWYQQSLDQGLQFLIQYYNGEERAKGNILERFSAQQFPDLHSELNLSSLELGDSALYFCASSVTGSTEAFFGQGTRLTVV.

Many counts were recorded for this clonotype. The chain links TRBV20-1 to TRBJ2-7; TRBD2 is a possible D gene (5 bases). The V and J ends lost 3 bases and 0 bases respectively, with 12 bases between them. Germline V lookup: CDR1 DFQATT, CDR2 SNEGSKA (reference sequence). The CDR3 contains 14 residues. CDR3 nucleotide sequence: TGCAGTGCTAGTCGAGGGTTGAGCTCCTACGAGCAGTACTTC. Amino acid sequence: CSASRGLSSYEQYF.

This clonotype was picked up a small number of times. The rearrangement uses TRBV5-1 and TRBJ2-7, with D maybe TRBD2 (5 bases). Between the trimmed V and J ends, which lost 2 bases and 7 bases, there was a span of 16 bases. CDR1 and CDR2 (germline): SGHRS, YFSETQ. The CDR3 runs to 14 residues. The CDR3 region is CASSFRLGAPEQYF. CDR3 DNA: TGCGCCAGCAGCTTTAGGTTGGGAGCACCTGAGCAGTACTTC.

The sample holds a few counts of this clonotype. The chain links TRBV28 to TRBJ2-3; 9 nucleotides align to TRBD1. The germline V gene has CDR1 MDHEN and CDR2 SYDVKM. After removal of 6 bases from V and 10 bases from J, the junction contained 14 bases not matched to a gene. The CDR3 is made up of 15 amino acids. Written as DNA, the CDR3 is TGTGCCAGCAGCCTGGACAGGGGACAACTGGCGGCGCAGTATTTT. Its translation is CASSLDRGQLAAQYF.

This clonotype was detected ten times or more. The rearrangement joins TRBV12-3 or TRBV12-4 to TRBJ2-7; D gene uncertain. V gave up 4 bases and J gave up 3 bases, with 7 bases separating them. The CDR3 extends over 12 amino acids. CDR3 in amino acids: CASSSILYEQYF. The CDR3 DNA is TGTGCCAGCAGTTCAATCCTCTACGAGCAGTACTTC.

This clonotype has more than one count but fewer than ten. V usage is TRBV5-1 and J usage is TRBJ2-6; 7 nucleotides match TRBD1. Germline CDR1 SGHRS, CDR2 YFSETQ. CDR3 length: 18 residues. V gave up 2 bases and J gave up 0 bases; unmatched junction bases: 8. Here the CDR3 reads CASSFRDRGTSGANVLTF. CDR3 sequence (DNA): TGCGCCAGCAGCTTCCGGGACAGAGGGACCTCTGGGGCCAACGTCCTGACTTTC.

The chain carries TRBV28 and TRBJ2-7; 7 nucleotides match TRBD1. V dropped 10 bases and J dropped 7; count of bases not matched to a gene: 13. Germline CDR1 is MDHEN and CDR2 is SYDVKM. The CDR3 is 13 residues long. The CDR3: CATLTGISPEQYF. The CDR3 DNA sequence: TGTGCCACGCTGACAGGGATCTCCCCGGAGCAGTACTTC.